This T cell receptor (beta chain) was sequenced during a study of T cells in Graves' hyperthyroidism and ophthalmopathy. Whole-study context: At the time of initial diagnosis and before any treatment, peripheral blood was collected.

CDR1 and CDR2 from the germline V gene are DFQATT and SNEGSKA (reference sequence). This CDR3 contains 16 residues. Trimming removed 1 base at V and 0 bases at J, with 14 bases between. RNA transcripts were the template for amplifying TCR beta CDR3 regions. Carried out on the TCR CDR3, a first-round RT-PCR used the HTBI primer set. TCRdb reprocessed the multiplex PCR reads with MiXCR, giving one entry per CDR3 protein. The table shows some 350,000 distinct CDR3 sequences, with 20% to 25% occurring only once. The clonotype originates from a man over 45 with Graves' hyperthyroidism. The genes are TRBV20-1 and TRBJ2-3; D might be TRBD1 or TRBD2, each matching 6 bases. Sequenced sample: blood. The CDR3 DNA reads TGCAGTGCTAGAGTTCGGGGGCCTTCTAGCACAGATACGCAGTATTTT. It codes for CSARVRGPSSTDTQYF.